Shown below are 5 T cell receptor beta chains from a single sample sequenced in a study of blood T cell repertoires in COVID-19. Assay: immunoSEQ multiplex PCR; the TCRdb copy retains only in-frame clones and omits some. The sample yields 200,000 to 300,000 clones, around 90% seen once. The sequencing input was peripheral blood. Every receptor here comes from a person aged 18 to 35 with COVID-19, enrolled during active disease.

This chain connects TRBV3-1 (or the pseudogene TRBV3-2) to TRBJ1-6; 7 positions match TRBD1. Losses at the gene ends were 4 bases for V and 7 bases for J; bases not matched to a gene: 7. The CDR3 is made up of 15 amino acids. Germline loops: CDR1 LGHDT, CDR2 YNNKEL (reference sequence). The CDR3 is CASSPPGGMNSPLHF. CDR3 nucleotide sequence: TGTGCCAGCAGCCCGCCAGGGGGGATGAATTCACCCCTCCACTTT.

The gene calls are TRBV7-2 and TRBJ2-7; D is possibly TRBD2 (5 bases). V was pared by 1 base and J by 2 bases, with 15 bases between. There are 16 residues in the CDR3. The germline CDR1 and CDR2 sequences are SGHTA and FQGNSA. In DNA form, the CDR3 reads TGTGCCAGCAGCTTAGGGACTTCCCATAACACCTACGAGCAGTACTTC. Amino acids: CASSLGTSHNTYEQYF.

CDR3 nucleotide sequence: TGCAGCGTTGAAGGTGGTGTCGCTAGCAGCGACTACAATGAGCAGTTCTTC. It yields the protein CSVEGGVASSDYNEQFF. The genes are TRBV29-1 and TRBJ2-1; the D gene is possibly TRBD2 (5 bases). This CDR3 contains 17 residues. The V gene lost 1 base and the J gene lost 3 bases, with 19 bases spanning the gap. Germline lookup yields CDR1 SQVTM and CDR2 ANQGSEA.

The chain has TRBV28 and TRBJ2-1; a weak D match, TRBD1 (6 bases). The CDR3 length is 13 residues. Germline CDR1 reads MDHEN; CDR2 reads SYDVKM. Deletions cut 4 bases from V and 4 bases from J, with 8 bases between. The CDR3 is CASSSGQYNEQFF. The CDR3 nucleotides read TGTGCCAGCAGTTCCGGACAGTACAATGAGCAGTTCTTC.

The count of this clone is one. V gene TRBV12-3 or TRBV12-4 combines with J gene TRBJ2-7, with TRBD1 as a possible D gene (6 bases). CDR3 length: 13 amino acids. V was trimmed by 5 bases and J by 0 bases, leaving 8 bases between them. This CDR3 is CASSGTLSYEQYF. DNA for the CDR3: TGTGCCAGCAGTGGGACACTCTCCTACGAGCAGTACTTC.